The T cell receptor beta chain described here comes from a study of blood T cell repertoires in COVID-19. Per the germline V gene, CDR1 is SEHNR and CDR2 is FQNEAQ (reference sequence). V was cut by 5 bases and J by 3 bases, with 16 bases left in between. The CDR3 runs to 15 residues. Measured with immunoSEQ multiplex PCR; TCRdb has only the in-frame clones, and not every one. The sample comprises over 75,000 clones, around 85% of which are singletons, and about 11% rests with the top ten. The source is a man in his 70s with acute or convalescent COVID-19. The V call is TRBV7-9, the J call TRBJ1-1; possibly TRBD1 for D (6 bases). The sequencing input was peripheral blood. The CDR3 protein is CASSPPRQADTEAFF. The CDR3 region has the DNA TGTGCCAGCAGCCCGCCCCGACAGGCTGACACTGAAGCTTTCTTT.